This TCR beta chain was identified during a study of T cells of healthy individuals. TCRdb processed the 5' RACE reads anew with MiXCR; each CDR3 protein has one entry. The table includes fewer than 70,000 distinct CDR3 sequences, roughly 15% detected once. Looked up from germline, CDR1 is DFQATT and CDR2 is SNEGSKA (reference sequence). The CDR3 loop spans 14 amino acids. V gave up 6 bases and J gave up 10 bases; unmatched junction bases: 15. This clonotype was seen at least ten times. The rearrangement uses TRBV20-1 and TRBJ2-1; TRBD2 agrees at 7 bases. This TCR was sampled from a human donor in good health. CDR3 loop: CSAPVEGGAWEQFF. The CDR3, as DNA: TGCAGTGCCCCCGTGGAGGGAGGGGCGTGGGAGCAGTTCTTC.